This TCR beta chain stems from a study of cytomegalovirus exposure and HLA in healthy donors. Germline CDR1 and CDR2: MDHEN and SYDVKM. Trimming took off 8 bases at V and 3 bases at J, with 11 bases between the two ends. The CDR3 loop spans 13 amino acids. Overall study findings and caveats: Testing in vitro showed a few CMV-associated chains specific for CMV antigens. Diagnosis of cytomegalovirus status made by the classifier reportedly showed high specificity and sensitivity.

The primer mix had 60 Vbeta and 13 Jbeta primers. Here immunoSEQ multiplex PCR was the method, and the copy in TCRdb shows in-frame clones only, minus some. The data contain 200,000 to 300,000 clones, around 80% of them seen just once; the ten biggest clones take up roughly 7.4%. This clone was counted only a few times. What it binds is unknown. V is TRBV28 and J is TRBJ2-1, with a tentative D call TRBD2 (5 bases). The sample taken for sequencing was PBMCs. The receptor was derived from a woman between 55 and 75 years old in good health and CMV-seropositive. For the CDR3, the DNA is TGTGCCAGCGGACTCCCGGTCTACAATGAGCAGTTCTTC. This translates into CASGLPVYNEQFF. Full variable domain (rest looked up from reference TRBV28 and TRBJ2-1): DVKVTQSSRYLVKRTGEKVFLECVQDMDHENMFWYRQDPGLGLRLIYFSYDVKMKEKGDIPEGYSVSREKKERFSLILESASTNQTSMYLCASGLPVYNEQFFGPGTRLTVL.